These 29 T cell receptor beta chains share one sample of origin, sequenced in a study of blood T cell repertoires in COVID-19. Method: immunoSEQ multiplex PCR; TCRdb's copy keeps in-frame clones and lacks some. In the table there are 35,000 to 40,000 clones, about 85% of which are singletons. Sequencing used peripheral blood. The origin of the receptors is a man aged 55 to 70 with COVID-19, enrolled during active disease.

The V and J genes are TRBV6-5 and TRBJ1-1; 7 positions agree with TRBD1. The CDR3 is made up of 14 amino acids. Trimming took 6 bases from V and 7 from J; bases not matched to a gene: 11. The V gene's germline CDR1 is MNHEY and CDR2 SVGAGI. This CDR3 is CASSSRTGPNEAFF. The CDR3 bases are TGTGCCAGCAGCTCCCGGACAGGACCGAATGAAGCTTTCTTT.

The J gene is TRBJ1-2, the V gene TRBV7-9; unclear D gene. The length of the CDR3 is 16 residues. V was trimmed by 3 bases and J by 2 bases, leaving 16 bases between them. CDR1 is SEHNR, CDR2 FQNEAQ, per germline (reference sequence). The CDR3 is CASSLFGSETNYGYTF. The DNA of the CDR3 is TGTGCCAGCAGCTTGTTTGGCAGCGAAACAAACTATGGCTACACCTTC.

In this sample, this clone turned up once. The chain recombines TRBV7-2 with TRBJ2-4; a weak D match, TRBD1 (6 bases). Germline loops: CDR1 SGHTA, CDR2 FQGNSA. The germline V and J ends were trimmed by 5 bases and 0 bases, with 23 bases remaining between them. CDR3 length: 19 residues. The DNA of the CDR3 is TGTGCCAGCAGCCTCGCCGCGAGGACAGAATTACTAGCCAAAAACATTCAGTACTTC. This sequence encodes CASSLAARTELLAKNIQYF.

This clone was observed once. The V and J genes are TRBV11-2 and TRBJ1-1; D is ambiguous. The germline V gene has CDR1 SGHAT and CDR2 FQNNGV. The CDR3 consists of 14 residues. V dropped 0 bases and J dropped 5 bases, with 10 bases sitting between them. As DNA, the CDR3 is TGTGCCAGCAGCTTAGACCCCGGCGGGACTGAAGCTTTCTTT. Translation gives CASSLDPGGTEAFF.

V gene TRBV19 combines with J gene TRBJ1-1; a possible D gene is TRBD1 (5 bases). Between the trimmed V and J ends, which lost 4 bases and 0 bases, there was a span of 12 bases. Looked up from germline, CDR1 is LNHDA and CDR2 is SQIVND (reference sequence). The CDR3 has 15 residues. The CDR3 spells CASSRSRGVNTEAFF. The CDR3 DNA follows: TGTGCCAGTAGTAGATCCCGGGGGGTGAACACTGAAGCTTTCTTT.

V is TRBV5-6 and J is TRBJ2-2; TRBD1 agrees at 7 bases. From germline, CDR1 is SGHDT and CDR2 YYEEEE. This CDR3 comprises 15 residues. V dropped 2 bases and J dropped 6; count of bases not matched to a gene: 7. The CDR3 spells CASSFISGGAGELFF. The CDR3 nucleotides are TGTGCCAGCAGCTTTATCTCAGGGGGTGCCGGGGAGCTGTTTTTT.

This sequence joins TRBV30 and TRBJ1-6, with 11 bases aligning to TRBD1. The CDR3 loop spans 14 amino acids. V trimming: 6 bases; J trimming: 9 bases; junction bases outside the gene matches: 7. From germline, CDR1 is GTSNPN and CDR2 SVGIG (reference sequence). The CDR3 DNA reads TGTGCCTGCTGGACAGGGGGCTATCGTTCACCCCTCCACTTT. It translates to CACWTGGYRSPLHF.

CDR3 in amino acids: CASSSNAGGFYEQYF. CDR3 coding DNA: TGTGCCAGCAGTTCCAACGCGGGAGGGTTCTACGAGCAGTACTTC. The gene calls are TRBV7-2 and TRBJ2-7; TRBD2 aligns across 9 bases. Germline V CDR1 and CDR2: SGHTA, FQGNSA. After removal of 6 bases from V and 3 bases from J, the junction contained 9 bases not matched to a gene. This CDR3 comprises 15 residues.

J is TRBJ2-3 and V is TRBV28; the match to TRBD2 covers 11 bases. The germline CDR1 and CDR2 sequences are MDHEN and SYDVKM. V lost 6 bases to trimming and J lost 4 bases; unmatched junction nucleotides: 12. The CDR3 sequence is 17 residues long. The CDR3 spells CASRTSSGRAYSDTQYF. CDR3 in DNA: TGTGCCAGCAGGACCAGTAGCGGGAGGGCCTATTCAGATACGCAGTATTTT.

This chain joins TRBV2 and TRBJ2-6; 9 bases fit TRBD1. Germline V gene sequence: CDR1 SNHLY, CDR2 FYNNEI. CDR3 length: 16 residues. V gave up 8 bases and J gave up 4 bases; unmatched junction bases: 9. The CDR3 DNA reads TGTGCCAGCTACCGGGACAGGGATTCCGGGGCCAACGTCCTGACTTTC. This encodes CASYRDRDSGANVLTF.

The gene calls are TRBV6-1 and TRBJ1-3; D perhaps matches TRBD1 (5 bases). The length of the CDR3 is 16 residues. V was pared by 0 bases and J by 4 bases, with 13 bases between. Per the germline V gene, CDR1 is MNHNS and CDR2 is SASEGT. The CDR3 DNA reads TGTGCCAGCAGTGAAGCGCCGACAGCTTTCGGAAACACCATATATTTT. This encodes CASSEAPTAFGNTIYF.

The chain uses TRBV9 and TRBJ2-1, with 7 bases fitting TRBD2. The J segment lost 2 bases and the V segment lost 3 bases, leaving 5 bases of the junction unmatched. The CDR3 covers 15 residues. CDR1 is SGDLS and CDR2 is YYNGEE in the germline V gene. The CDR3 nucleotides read TGTGCCAGCAGCGGAGGAGCGGGAACCTACAATGAGCAGTTCTTC. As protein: CASSGGAGTYNEQFF.

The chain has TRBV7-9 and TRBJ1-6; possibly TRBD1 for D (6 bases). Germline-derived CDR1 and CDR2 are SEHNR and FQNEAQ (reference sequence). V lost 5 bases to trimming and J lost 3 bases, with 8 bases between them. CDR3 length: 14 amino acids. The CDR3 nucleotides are TGTGCCAGCAGCCGGACAGACTATAATTCACCCCTCCACTTT. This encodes CASSRTDYNSPLHF.

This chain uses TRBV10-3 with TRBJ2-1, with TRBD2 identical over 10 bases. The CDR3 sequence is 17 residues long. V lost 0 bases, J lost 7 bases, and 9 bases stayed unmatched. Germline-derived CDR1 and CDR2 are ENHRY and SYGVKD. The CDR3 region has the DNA TGTGCCATCAGTGAGTCCACTAGCGGGGCTTTAGAGAATGAGCAGTTCTTC. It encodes CAISESTSGALENEQFF.

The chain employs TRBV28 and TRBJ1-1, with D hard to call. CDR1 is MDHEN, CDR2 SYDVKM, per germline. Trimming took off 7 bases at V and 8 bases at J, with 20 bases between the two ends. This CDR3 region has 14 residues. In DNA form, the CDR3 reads TGTGCCAGCAACTCAATCGGAGGAGTTAGCGAAGCTTTCTTT. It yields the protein CASNSIGGVSEAFF.

This CDR3 reads CATTNDTLGSGANVLTF. The DNA of the CDR3 is TGTGCCACCACCAACGACACGTTGGGCTCTGGGGCCAACGTCCTGACTTTC. The chain recombines TRBV15 with TRBJ2-6, with D unresolved. CDR1 is LNHNV and CDR2 is YYDKDF in the germline V gene (reference sequence). V lost 7 bases, J lost 0 bases, and 16 bases lay in between. The CDR3 loop spans 17 amino acids.

The CDR3 DNA reads as TGTGCCAGCAGCTTCTCGACTAGCGGGAGATTAGTTTCGTACGAGCAGTACTTC. Translation gives CASSFSTSGRLVSYEQYF. The chain has TRBV12-1 and TRBJ2-7; the table names TRBD2, a call not compared with the DNA. TRBV12-1 is a listed pseudogene. The length of the CDR3 is 18 residues.

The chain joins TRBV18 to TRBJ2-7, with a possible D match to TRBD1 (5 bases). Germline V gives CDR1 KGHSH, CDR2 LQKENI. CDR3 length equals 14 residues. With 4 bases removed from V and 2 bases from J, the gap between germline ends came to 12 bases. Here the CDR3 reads CASSRGDRAYEQYF. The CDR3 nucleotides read TGTGCCAGCTCACGCGGTGACAGAGCCTACGAGCAGTACTTC.

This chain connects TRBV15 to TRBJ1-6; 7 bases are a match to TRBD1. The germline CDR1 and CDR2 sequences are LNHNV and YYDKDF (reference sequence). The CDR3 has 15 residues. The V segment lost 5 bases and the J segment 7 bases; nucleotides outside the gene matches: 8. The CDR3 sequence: CATSGRDRGNSPLHF. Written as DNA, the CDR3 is TGTGCCACCAGCGGCCGGGACAGAGGAAATTCACCCCTCCACTTT.

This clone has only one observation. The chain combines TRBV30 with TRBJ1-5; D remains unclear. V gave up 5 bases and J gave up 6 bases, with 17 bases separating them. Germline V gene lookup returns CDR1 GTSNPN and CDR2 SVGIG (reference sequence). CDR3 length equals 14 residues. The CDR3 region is CAWGEGGQLQPQHF. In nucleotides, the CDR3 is TGTGCCTGGGGGGAGGGAGGTCAGCTTCAGCCCCAGCATTTT.

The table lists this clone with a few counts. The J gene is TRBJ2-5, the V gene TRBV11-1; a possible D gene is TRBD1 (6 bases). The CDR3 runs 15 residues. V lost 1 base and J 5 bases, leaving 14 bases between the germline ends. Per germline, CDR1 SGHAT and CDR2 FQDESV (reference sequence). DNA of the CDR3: TGTGCCAGCAGCTTAGGAAGACAGGCCGAGGAGACCCAGTACTTC. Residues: CASSLGRQAEETQYF.

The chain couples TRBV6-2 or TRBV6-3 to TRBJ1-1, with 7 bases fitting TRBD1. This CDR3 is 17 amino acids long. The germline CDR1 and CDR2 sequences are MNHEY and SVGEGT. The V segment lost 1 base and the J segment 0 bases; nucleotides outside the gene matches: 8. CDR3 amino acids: CASSYFQGERMNTEAFF. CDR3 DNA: TGTGCCAGCAGTTACTTCCAGGGGGAAAGAATGAACACTGAAGCTTTCTTT.

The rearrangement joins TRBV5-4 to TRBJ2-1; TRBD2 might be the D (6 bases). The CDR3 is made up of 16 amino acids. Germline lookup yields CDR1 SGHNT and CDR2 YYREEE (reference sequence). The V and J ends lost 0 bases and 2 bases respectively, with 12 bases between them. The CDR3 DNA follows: TGTGCCAGCAGCTTGGGGGGACTTAGAACCTACAATGAGCAGTTCTTC. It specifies CASSLGGLRTYNEQFF.

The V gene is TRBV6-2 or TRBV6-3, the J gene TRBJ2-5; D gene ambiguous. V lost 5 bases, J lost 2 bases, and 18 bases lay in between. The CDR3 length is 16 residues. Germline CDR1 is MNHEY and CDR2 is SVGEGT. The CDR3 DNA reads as TGTGCCAGCAGTCGCCCGGGTTTCGACGGGCAAGAGACCCAGTACTTC. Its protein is CASSRPGFDGQETQYF.

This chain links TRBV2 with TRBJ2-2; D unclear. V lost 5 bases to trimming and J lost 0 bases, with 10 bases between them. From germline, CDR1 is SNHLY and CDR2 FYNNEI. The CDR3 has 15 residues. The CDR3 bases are TGTGCCAGCAGTCCGGCGGATGCGAACACCGGGGAGCTGTTTTTT. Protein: CASSPADANTGELFF. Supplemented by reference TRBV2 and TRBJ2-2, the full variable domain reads EPEVTQTPSHQVTQMGQEVILRCVPISNHLYFYWYRQILGQKVEFLVSFYNNEISEKSEIFDDQFSVERPDGSNFTLKIRSTKLEDSAMYFCASSPADANTGELFFGEGSRLTVL.

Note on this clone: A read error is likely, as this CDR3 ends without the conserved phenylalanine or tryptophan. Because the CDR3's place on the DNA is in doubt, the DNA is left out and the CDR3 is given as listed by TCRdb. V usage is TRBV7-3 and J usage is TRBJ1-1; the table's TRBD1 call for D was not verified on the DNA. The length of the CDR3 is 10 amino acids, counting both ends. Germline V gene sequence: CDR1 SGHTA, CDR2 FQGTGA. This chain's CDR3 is CASSDPDRVH.

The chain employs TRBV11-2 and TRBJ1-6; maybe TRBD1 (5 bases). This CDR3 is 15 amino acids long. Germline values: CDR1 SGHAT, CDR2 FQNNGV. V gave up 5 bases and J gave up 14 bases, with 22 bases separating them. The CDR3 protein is CASSPLDITRGALHF. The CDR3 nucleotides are TGTGCCAGCAGCCCGTTGGACATTACCCGGGGGGCCCTCCACTTT.

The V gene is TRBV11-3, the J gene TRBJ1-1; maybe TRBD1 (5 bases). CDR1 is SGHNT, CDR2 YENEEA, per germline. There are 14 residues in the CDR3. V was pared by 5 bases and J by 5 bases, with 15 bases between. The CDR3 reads CASSPPGGRTEAFF. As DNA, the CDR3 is TGTGCCAGCAGCCCTCCCGGGGGGAGGACTGAAGCTTTCTTT.

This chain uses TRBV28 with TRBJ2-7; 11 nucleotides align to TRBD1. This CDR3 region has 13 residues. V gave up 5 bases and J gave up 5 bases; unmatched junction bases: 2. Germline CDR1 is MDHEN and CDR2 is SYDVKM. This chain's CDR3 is CASSGQGADEQYF. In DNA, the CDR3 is TGTGCCAGCAGTGGACAGGGGGCGGACGAGCAGTACTTC.